The subject of this entry is one TCR beta chain. These data originate in a study of blood T cell repertoires in COVID-19. Authors' methods: Quantification of nucleated cells was approximated via reference gene primer amplification. Assay: immunoSEQ multiplex PCR; the TCRdb copy retains only in-frame clones and omits some. V and J calls plus clone size are reproduced from that table; the DNA served to infer D and trimming. Among roughly 500,000 clones listed, approximately 89% were seen once. V was clipped by 4 bases and J by 7 bases, with 15 bases between them. This CDR3 comprises 15 residues. Per the germline V gene, CDR1 is KGHDR and CDR2 is SFDVKD. The Seattle site enrolled patients during active infection and followed them longitudinally.

V gene TRBV24-1 combines with J gene TRBJ1-4; no clear D. The material sequenced was peripheral blood. The sequence was collected from a man aged 18 to 30 with COVID-19, enrolled during active disease. The CDR3 is CATSDPGGEGEKLFF. The CDR3 bases are TGTGCCACCAGTGACCCGGGCGGGGAAGGTGAAAAACTGTTTTTT.